Presented here are 3 T cell receptor beta chains from one specimen sequenced in a study of blood T cell repertoires in COVID-19. Assay used: immunoSEQ multiplex PCR; TCRdb lists only in-frame clones, some missing. The sample has about 230,000 clones, approximately 83% seen once; the top ten hold roughly 30%. The sequencing input was peripheral blood. The source of these receptors is a man aged 40-49 years with acute or convalescent COVID-19.

This CDR3 is CASSPRRTGWTQPQHF. CDR3 nucleotide sequence: TGTGCCAGTAGTCCCCGCCGGACAGGGTGGACTCAGCCCCAGCATTTT. V is TRBV19 and J is TRBJ1-5; TRBD1 aligns across 8 bases. This CDR3 is 16 amino acids long. Per germline, CDR1 LNHDA and CDR2 SQIVND (reference sequence). Trimming at V came to 5 bases and at J to 6 bases, leaving 12 bases not matched to a gene.

This clone was observed once. The CDR3 nucleotides read TGTGCCAGCAGCTCACTCTACGGACAATTTTTGAACACTGAAGCTTTCTTT. The encoded protein is CASSSLYGQFLNTEAFF. The chain combines TRBV5-8 with TRBJ1-1; maybe TRBD1 (5 bases). Looked up from germline, CDR1 is SGHTS and CDR2 is YDEGEE. CDR3 length equals 17 residues. V lost 3 bases, J lost 0 bases, and 18 bases lay in between.

In this sample, this clone turned up a few times. The V and J genes are TRBV29-1 and TRBJ1-2; D is possibly TRBD1 (6 bases). Germline assignment: CDR1 SQVTM and CDR2 ANQGSEA. The V and J ends lost 7 bases and 6 bases respectively, with 9 bases between them. The CDR3 is 10 amino acids. This CDR3 reads CSGYRDGYTF. The CDR3 DNA is TGCAGCGGGTACAGGGATGGCTACACCTTC.